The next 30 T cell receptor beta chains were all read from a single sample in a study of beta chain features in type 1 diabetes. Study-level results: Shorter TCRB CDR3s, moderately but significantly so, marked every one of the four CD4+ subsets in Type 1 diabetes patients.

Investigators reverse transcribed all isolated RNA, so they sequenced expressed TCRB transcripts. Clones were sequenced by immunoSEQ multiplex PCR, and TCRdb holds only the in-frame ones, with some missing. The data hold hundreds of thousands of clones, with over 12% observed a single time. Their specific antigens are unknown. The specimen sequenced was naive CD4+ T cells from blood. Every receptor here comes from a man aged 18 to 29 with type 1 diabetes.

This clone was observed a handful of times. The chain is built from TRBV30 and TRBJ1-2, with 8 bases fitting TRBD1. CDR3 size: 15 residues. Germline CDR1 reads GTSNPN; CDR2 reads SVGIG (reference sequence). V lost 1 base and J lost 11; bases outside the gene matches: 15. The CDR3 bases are TGTGCCTGGAGTGCATTACAGGGGGGATTTACCCGGTACACCTTC. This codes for CAWSALQGGFTRYTF. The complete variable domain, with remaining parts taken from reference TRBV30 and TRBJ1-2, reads SQTIHQWPATLVQPVGSPLSLECTVEGTSNPNLYWYRQAAGRGLQLLFYSVGIGQISSEVPQNLSASRPQDRQFILSSKKLLLSDSGFYLCAWSALQGGFTRYTFGSGTRLTVV.

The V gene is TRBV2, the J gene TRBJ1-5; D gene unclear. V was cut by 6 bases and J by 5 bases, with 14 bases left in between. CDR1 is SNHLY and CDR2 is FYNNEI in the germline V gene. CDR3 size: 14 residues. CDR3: CASRWETFDQPQHF. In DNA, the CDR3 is TGTGCCAGCAGGTGGGAGACGTTCGATCAGCCCCAGCATTTT.

CDR3 coding DNA: TGTGCCAGCAAAAAGACCTCCTACGAGCAGTACTTC. This gives the protein CASKKTSYEQYF. This chain uses TRBV6-5 with TRBJ2-7; the D is unclear. V was trimmed by 7 bases and J by 0 bases, leaving 7 bases between them. The CDR3 covers 12 residues. Germline CDR1 and CDR2: MNHEY and SVGAGI.

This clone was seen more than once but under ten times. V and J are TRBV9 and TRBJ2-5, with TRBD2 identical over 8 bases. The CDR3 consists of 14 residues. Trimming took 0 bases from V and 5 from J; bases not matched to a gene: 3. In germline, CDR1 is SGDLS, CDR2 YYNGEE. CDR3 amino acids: CASSVGASGETQYF. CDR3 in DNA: TGTGCCAGCAGCGTAGGGGCTAGCGGGGAGACCCAGTACTTC.

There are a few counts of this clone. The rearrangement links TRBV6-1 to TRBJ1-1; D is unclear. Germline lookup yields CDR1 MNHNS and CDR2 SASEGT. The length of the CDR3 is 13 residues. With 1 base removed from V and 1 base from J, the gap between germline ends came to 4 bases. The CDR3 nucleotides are TGTGCCAGCAGTGAAGTTAGGAACACTGAAGCTTTCTTT. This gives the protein CASSEVRNTEAFF.

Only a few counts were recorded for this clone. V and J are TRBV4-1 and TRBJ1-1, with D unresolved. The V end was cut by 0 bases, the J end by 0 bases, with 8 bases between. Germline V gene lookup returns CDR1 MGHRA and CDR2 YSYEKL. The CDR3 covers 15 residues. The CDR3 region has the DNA TGCGCCAGCAGCCAAGATTCCGGAGTGAACACTGAAGCTTTCTTT. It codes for CASSQDSGVNTEAFF.

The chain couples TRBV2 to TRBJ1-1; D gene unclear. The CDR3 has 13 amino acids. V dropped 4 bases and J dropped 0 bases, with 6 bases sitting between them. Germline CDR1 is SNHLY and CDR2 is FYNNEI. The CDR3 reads CASSAVMNTEAFF. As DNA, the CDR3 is TGTGCCAGCAGTGCTGTGATGAACACTGAAGCTTTCTTT.

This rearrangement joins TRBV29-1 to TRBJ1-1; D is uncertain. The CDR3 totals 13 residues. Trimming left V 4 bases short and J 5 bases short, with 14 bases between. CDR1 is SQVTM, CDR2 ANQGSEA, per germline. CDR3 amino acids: CSVGLGRKTEAFF. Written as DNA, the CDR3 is TGCAGCGTTGGGCTGGGAAGGAAAACTGAAGCTTTCTTT. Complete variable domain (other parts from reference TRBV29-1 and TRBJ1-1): SAVISQKPSRDICQRGTSLTIQCQVDSQVTMMFWYRQQPGQSLTLIATANQGSEATYESGFVIDKFPISRPNLTFSTLTVSNMSPEDSSIYLCSVGLGRKTEAFFGQGTRLTVV.

CDR3 bases: TGCGCCAGCAGCTTGAACCTAGGGGGAGAGACCCAGTACTTC. This codes for CASSLNLGGETQYF. J is TRBJ2-5 and V is TRBV5-1; D is possibly TRBD1 (6 bases). V lost 1 base and J 4 bases, leaving 11 bases between the germline ends. Germline V lookup: CDR1 SGHRS, CDR2 YFSETQ. The CDR3 sequence is 14 residues long.

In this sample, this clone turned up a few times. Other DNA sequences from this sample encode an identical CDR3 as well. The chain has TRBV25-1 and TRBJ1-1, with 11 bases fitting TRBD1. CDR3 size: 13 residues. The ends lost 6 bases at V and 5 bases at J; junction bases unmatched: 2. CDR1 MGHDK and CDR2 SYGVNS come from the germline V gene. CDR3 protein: CASRGTGGTEAFF. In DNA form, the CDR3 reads TGTGCCAGCAGGGGGACAGGGGGAACTGAAGCTTTCTTT.

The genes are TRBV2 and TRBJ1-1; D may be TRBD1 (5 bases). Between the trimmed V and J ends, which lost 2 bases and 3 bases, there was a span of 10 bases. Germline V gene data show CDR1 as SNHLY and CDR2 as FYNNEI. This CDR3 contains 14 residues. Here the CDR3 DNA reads TGTGCCAGCAGTGAACACCGGGGGGACACTGAAGCTTTCTTT. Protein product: CASSEHRGDTEAFF.

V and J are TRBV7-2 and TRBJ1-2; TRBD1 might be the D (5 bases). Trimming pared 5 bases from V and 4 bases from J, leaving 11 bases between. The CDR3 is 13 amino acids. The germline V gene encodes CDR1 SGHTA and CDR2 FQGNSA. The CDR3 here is CASSRDRPYGYTF. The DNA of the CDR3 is TGTGCCAGCAGCCGTGACAGACCCTATGGCTACACCTTC.

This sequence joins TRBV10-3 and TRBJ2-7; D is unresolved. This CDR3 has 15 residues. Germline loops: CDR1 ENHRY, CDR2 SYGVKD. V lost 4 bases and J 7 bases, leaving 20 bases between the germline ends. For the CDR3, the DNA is TGTGCCATCAGTGGGTTCAAGGCCTTTTCGTGGGAGCAGTACTTC. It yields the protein CAISGFKAFSWEQYF.

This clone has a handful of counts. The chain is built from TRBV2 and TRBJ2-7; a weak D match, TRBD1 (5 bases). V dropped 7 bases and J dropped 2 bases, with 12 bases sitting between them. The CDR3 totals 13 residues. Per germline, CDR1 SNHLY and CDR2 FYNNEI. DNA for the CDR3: TGTGCCAGCACCCGACAGCCTCCCTACGAGCAGTACTTC. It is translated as CASTRQPPYEQYF. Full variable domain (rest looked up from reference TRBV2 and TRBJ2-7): EPEVTQTPSHQVTQMGQEVILRCVPISNHLYFYWYRQILGQKVEFLVSFYNNEISEKSEIFDDQFSVERPDGSNFTLKIRSTKLEDSAMYFCASTRQPPYEQYFGPGTRLTVT.

The CDR3 region has the DNA TGTGCCAGCAGCCAGGGAGTCGGCACCGGGGAGCTGTTTTTT. This gives the protein CASSQGVGTGELFF. The rearrangement links TRBV14 to TRBJ2-2, with D perhaps matching TRBD2 (5 bases). The germline gives CDR1 SGHDN, CDR2 FVKESK. This CDR3 is built from 14 residues. The V end lost 3 bases, the J end lost 4 bases, and 9 bases lay between the germline ends.

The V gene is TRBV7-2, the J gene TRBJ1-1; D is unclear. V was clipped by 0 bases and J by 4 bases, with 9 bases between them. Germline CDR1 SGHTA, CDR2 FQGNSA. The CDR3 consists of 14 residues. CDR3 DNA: TGTGCCAGCAGCTTAGCGGACGGTGGCACTGAAGCTTTCTTT. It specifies CASSLADGGTEAFF.

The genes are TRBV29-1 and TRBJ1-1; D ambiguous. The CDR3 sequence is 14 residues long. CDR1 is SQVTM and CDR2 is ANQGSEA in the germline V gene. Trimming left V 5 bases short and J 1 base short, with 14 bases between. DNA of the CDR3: TGCAGCGTTAGGCTGGTCCCTGCGAACACTGAAGCTTTCTTT. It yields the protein CSVRLVPANTEAFF. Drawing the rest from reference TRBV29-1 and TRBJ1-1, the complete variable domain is SAVISQKPSRDICQRGTSLTIQCQVDSQVTMMFWYRQQPGQSLTLIATANQGSEATYESGFVIDKFPISRPNLTFSTLTVSNMSPEDSSIYLCSVRLVPANTEAFFGQGTRLTVV.

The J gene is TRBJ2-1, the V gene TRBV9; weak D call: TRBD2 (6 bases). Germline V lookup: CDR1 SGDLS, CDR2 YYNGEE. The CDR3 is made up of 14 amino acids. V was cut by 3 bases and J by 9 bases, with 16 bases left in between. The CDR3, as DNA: TGTGCCAGCAGCGGGAGGGGTGTGAAGATTGAGCAGTTCTTC. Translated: CASSGRGVKIEQFF.

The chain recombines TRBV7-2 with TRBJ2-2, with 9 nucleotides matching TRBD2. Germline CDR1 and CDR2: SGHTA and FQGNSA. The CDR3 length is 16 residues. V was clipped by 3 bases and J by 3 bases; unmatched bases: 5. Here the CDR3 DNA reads TGTGCCAGCAGCTTTTATAGCGGGAGCGACACCGGGGAGCTGTTTTTT. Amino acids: CASSFYSGSDTGELFF.

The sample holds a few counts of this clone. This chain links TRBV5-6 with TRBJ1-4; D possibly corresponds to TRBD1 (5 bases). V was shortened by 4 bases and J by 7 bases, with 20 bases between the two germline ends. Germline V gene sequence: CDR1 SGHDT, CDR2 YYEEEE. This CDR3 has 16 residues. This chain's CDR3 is CASSPVDGTAGEKLFF. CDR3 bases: TGTGCCAGCAGCCCTGTGGATGGGACGGCCGGTGAAAAACTGTTTTTT.

The CDR3 bases are TGTGCCAGCAGCGTAGGAGGGATGTCAGATACGCAGTATTTT. Protein: CASSVGGMSDTQYF. The chain has TRBV9 and TRBJ2-3; D is possibly TRBD2 (5 bases). Trimming stripped 0 bases from V and 4 bases from J, with 9 bases between. The CDR3 is made up of 14 amino acids. Germline CDR1 and CDR2: SGDLS and YYNGEE. Full variable domain (outside the CDR3, taken from reference TRBV9 and TRBJ2-3): DSGVTQTPKHLITATGQRVTLRCSPRSGDLSVYWYQQSLDQGLQFLIQYYNGEERAKGNILERFSAQQFPDLHSELNLSSLELGDSALYFCASSVGGMSDTQYFGPGTRLTVL.

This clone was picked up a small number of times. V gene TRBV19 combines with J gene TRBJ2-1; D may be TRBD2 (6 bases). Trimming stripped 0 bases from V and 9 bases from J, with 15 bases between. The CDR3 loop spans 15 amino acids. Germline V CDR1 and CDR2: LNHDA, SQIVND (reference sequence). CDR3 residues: CASSIDRLASGEQFF. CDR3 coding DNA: TGTGCCAGTAGTATAGATAGGCTAGCGTCTGGTGAGCAGTTCTTC.

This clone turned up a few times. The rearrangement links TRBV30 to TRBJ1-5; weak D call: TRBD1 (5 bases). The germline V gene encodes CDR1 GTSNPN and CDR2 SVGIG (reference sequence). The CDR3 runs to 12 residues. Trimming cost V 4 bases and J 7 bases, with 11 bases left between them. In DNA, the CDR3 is TGTGCCTGGACAGGGCCTGGGCAGCCCCAGCATTTT. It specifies CAWTGPGQPQHF.

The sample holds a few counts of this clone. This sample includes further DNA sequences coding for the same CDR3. The CDR3 sequence is CAWSVRAGELFF. CDR3 coding DNA: TGTGCCTGGAGTGTACGCGCCGGGGAGCTGTTTTTT. The rearrangement links TRBV30 to TRBJ2-2, with D unresolved. Germline V CDR1 and CDR2: GTSNPN, SVGIG (reference sequence). The CDR3 length is 12 residues. Trimming shortened V by 0 bases and J by 6 bases, and 5 bases separated the two germline ends.

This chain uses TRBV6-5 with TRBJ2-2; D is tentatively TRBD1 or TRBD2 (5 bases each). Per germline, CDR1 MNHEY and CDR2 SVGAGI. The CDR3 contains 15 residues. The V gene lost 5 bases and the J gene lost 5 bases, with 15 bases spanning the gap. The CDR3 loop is CASSAGTVRTGELFF. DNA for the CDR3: TGTGCCAGCAGTGCCGGGACGGTCCGAACCGGGGAGCTGTTTTTT.

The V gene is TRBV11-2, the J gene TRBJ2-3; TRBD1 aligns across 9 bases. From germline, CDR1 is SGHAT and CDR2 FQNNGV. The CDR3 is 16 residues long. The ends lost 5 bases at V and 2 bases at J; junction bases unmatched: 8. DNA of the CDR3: TGTGCCAGCAGCAGCAACAGGGGGCGAATCACAGATACGCAGTATTTT. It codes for CASSSNRGRITDTQYF.

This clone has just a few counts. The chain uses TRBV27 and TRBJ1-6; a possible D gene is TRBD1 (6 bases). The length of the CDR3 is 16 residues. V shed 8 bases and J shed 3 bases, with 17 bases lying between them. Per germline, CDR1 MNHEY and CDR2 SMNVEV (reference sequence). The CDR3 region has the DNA TGTGCCAGCCGGACTGGCGGACAGTACTATAATTCACCCCTCCACTTT. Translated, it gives CASRTGGQYYNSPLHF.

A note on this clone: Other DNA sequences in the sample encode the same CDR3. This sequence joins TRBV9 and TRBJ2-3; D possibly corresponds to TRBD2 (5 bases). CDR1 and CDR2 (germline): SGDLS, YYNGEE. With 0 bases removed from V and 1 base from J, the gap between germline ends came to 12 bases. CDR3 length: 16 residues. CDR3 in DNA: TGTGCCAGCAGCGTAGGGGTGGGGAGTGGCACAGATACGCAGTATTTT. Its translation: CASSVGVGSGTDTQYF.

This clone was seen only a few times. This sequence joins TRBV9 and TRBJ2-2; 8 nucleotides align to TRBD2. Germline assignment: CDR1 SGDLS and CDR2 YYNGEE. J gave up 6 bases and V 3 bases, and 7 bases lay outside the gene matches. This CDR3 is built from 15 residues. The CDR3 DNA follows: TGTGCCAGCAGCGGACTAGCGTCGGGCGCCGGGGAGCTGTTTTTT. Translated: CASSGLASGAGELFF.

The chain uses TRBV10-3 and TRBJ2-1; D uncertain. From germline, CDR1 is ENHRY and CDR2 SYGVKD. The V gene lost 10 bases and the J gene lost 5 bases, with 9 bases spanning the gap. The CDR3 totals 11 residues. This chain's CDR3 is CATRIHNEQFF. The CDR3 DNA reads TGTGCCACCCGTATCCACAATGAGCAGTTCTTC.